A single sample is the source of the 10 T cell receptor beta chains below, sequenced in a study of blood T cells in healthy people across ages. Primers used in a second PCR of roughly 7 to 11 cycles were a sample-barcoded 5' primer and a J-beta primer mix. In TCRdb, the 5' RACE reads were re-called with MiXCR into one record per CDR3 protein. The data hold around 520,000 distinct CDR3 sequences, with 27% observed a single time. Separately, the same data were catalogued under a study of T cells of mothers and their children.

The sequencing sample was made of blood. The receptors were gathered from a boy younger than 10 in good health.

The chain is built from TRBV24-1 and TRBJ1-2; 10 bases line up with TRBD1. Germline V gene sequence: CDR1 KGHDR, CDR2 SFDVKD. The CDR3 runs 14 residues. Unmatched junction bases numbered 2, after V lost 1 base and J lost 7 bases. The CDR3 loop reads CATSDLGQGVGYTF. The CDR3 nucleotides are TGTGCCACCAGTGATTTAGGACAGGGGGTTGGCTACACCTTC.

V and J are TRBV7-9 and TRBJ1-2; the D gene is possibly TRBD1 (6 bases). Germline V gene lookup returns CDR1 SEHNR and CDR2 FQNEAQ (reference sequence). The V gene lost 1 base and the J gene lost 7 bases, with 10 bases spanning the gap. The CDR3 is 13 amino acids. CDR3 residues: CASSLDGGPGYTF. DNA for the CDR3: TGTGCCAGCAGCTTAGATGGGGGGCCTGGCTACACCTTC.

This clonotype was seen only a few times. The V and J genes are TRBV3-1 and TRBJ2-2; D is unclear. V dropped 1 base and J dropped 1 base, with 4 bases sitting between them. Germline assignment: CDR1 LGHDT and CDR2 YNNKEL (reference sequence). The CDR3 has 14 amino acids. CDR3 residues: CASSQVVNTGELFF. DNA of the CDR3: TGTGCCAGCAGCCAAGTTGTGAACACCGGGGAGCTGTTTTTT.

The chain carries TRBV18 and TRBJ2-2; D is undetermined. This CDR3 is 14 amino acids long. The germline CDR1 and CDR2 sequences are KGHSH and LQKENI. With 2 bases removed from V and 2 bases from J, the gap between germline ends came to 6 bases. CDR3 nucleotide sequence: TGTGCCAGCTCACCAGCCTTAAACACCGGGGAGCTGTTTTTT. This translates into CASSPALNTGELFF.

The CDR3 DNA reads as TGTGCCAGCAGCTTTCAGGGGCTAAGGGAAGCTTTCTTT. Encoded protein: CASSFQGLREAFF. The chain joins TRBV7-9 to TRBJ1-1; a possible D gene is TRBD1 (6 bases). Germline V CDR1 and CDR2: SEHNR, FQNEAQ (reference sequence). This CDR3 spans 13 amino acids. Trimming cost V 3 bases and J 8 bases, with 13 bases left between them.

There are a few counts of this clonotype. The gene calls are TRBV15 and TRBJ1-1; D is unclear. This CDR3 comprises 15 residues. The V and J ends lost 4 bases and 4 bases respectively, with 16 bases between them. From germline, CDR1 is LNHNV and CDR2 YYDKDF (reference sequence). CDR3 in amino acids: CATSTRTAAATEAFF. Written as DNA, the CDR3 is TGTGCCACCAGCACCAGGACGGCGGCGGCCACTGAAGCTTTCTTT.

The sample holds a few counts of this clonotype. The CDR3 bases are TGCGCCAGCAGCTTGGAGGGGAGAGGTACAGAGACCCAGTACTTC. Translated: CASSLEGRGTETQYF. V usage is TRBV5-1 and J usage is TRBJ2-5; D tentatively fits TRBD1 or TRBD2 (5 bases each). Trimming cost V 0 bases and J 4 bases, with 13 bases left between them. Germline lookup yields CDR1 SGHRS and CDR2 YFSETQ. This CDR3 has 15 amino acids.

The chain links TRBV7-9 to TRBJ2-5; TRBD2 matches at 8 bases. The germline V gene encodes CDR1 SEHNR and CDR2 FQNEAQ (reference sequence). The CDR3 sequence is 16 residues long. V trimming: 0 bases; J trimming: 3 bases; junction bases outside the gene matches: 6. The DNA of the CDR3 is TGTGCCAGCAGCTTAGCTGTCACTAGCGGAGAAGAGACCCAGTACTTC. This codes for CASSLAVTSGEETQYF.

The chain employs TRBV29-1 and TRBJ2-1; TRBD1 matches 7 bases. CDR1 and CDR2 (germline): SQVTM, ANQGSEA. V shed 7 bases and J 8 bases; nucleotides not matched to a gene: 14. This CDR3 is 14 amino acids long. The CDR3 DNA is TGCAGCGACCGGGACAGCCCGACGGGGTATGAGCAGTTCTTC. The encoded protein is CSDRDSPTGYEQFF.

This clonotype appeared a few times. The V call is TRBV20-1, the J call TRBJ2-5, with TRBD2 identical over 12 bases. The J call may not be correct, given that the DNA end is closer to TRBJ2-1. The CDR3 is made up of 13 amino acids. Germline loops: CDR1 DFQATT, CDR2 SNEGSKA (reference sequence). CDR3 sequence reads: CSALAGGPNEQFF. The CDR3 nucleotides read TGCAGCGCGCTAGCGGGAGGGCCAAATGAGCAGTTCTTC.